This T cell receptor (beta chain) was captured in a study of radiotherapy plus CTLA-4 blockade in lung cancer. Study results and caveats: It was early blood T cell clone dynamics, with interferon-beta, that reportedly best predicted response.

Using immunoSEQ multiplex PCR, the repertoire was profiled, and TCRdb retains in-frame clones only, with some absent. Among approximately 52,000 clones listed, about three quarters were seen once. Points on this clone: Its antigen is currently unknown.

The TCR comes from a human donor with non-small cell lung cancer whose response to radiotherapy plus ipilimumab could not be evaluated. The source material was peripheral blood, sampled from a patient treated with radiotherapy plus ipilimumab.

CDR3 region: CASSFPYPREAFF. For the CDR3, the DNA is TGTGCCAGCAGCTTCCCCTATCCTCGTGAAGCTTTCTTT. J is TRBJ1-1 and V is TRBV11-3; D gene ambiguous. The V gene's germline CDR1 is SGHNT and CDR2 YENEEA. This CDR3 is built from 13 residues. Trimming cost V 3 bases and J 7 bases, with 12 bases left between them. The variable domain in full, with the rest retrieved from reference TRBV11-3 and TRBJ1-1, is EAGVVQSPRYKIIEKKQPVAFWCNPISGHNTLYWYLQNLGQGPELLIRYENEEAVDDSQLPKDRFSAERLKGVDSTLKIQPAELGDSAVYLCASSFPYPREAFFGQGTRLTVV.